A single sample is the source of the 8 T cell receptor beta chains below, sequenced in a study of blood T cells in healthy people across ages. Through a sample-barcoded 5' primer and a J-beta primer mix, a second PCR was run for roughly 6 to 11 cycles. MiXCR, applied by TCRdb to the 5' RACE reads, yields one record per CDR3 protein. The sample shows approximately 810,000 distinct CDR3 sequences, under 30% of them seen only once. Sequenced material: blood. The receptor set was obtained from a woman older than 75 in good health.

This clonotype turned up a few times. This could be a read error, since a much larger clone is one nucleotide away. The gene calls are TRBV6-6 and TRBJ2-5, with TRBD1 as a possible D gene (6 bases). CDR1 is MNHNY, CDR2 SVGAGI, per germline (reference sequence). V gave up 6 bases and J gave up 0 bases, with 11 bases separating them. This CDR3 is 14 amino acids long. Here the CDR3 DNA reads TGTGCCAGCAGCAACTACAGGGACCAAGAGACCCAGTACTTC. Translated: CASSNYRDQETQYF.

As concerns this clonotype: A read error may be the cause here, since a much bigger clone is one base away. V is TRBV6-5 and J is TRBJ1-2; 8 nucleotides match TRBD1. Per the germline V gene, CDR1 is MNHEY and CDR2 is SVGAGI. The ends lost 6 bases at V and 8 bases at J; junction bases unmatched: 8. CDR3 length: 13 residues. As DNA, the CDR3 is TGTGCCAGCAGCCCAGGGGGCCGAAGGGGCTACACCTTC. Protein product: CASSPGGRRGYTF.

V is TRBV6-4 and J is TRBJ1-4; 9 nucleotides line up with TRBD1. The CDR3 contains 16 residues. Trimming took 0 bases from V and 7 from J; bases not matched to a gene: 6. Germline CDR1 reads MRHNA; CDR2 reads SNTAGT. In nucleotides, the CDR3 is TGTGCCAGCAGTGACTCCGGGGACAGGGATGCTGAAAAACTGTTTTTT. Encoded protein: CASSDSGDRDAEKLFF.

This clonotype was observed many times. This sequence joins TRBV6-1 and TRBJ2-6; no clear D gene. Trimming left V 8 bases short and J 0 bases short, with 5 bases between. The germline gives CDR1 MNHNS, CDR2 SASEGT. There are 13 residues in the CDR3. The CDR3 DNA follows: TGTGCCAGCCAGAACTCTGGGGCCAACGTCCTGACTTTC. Encoded protein: CASQNSGANVLTF.

This clonotype was detected many times. This chain links TRBV12-3 or TRBV12-4 with TRBJ1-2, with D perhaps matching TRBD1 (6 bases). With 11 bases removed from V and 2 bases from J, the gap between germline ends came to 15 bases. The CDR3 is 13 residues long. The CDR3 sequence: CACRTEKNYGYTF. The CDR3 region has the DNA TGTGCCTGTCGGACAGAAAAGAACTATGGCTACACCTTC.

Notes on this clonotype: Germline is not matched at one junction end, which may reflect a read error. This CDR3 reads CACSDFAGSTEAFF. The CDR3 bases are TGTGCCTGCAGTGACTTCGCAGGGAGCACTGAAGCTTTCTTT. V is TRBV6-4 and J is TRBJ1-1, with D maybe TRBD1 (5 bases). In germline, CDR1 is MRHNA, CDR2 SNTAGT. CDR3 length: 14 amino acids.

This clonotype was observed a handful of times. The germline gene is not matched at one end of the junction; a read error may be the cause. The chain employs TRBV7-2 and TRBJ2-5; D possibly corresponds to TRBD2 (7 bases). The CDR3 runs 14 residues. From germline, CDR1 is SGHTA and CDR2 FQGNSA. The CDR3 DNA is TGTGCCAGCAGCTTAGAATCGTTCGGGGGGCCTTTGGACTTC. It encodes CASSLESFGGPLDF.

This clonotype showed up many times. The chain carries TRBV20-1 and TRBJ1-2; 11 nucleotides match TRBD1. CDR1 is DFQATT and CDR2 is SNEGSKA in the germline V gene (reference sequence). The CDR3 consists of 15 residues. The J segment lost 2 bases and the V segment lost 6 bases, leaving 8 bases of the junction unmatched. The CDR3 DNA reads TGCAGTGCCAAAGCAGGACAGGGGGCAAACTATGGCTACACCTTC. Protein: CSAKAGQGANYGYTF.